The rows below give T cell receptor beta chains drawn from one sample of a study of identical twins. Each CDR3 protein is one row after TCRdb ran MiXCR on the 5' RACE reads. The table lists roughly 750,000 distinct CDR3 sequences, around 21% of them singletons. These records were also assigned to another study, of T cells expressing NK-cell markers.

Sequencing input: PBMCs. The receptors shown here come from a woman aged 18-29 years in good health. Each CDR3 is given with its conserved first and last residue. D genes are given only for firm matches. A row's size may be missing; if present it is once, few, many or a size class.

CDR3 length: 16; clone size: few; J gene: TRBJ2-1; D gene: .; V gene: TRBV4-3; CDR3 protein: CASSQDISGAYNEQFF; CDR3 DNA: TGCGCCAGCAGCCAAGATATTTCGGGAGCCTACAATGAGCAGTTCTTC
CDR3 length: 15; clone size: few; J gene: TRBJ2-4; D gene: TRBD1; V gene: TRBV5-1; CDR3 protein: CASSLVAGGQNIQYF; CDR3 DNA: TGCGCCAGCAGCTTGGTGGCAGGGGGCCAAAACATTCAGTACTTC
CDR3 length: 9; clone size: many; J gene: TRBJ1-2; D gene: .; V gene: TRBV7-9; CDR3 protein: CASGGGYTF; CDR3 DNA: TGTGCCAGCGGGGGTGGCTACACCTTC
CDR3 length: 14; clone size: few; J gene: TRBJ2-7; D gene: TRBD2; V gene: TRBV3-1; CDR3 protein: CASSWTGTRNEQYF; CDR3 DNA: TGTGCCAGCAGCTGGACCGGGACTAGAAACGAGCAGTACTTC
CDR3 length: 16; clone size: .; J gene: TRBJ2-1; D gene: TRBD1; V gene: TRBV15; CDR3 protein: CATSREGTGVGNEQFF; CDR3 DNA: TGTGCCACCAGCAGAGAGGGGACAGGGGTTGGAAATGAGCAGTTCTTC
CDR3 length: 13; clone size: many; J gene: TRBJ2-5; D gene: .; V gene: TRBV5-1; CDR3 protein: CASRRTPQETQYF; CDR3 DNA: TGCGCCAGTAGGCGGACACCGCAAGAGACCCAGTACTTC
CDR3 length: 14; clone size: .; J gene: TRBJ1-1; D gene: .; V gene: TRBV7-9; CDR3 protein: CAVSRVTVNTEAFF; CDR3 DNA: TGTGCCGTGTCGAGGGTGACGGTGAACACTGAAGCTTTCTTT
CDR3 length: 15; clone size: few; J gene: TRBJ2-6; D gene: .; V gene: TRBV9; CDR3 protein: CASTMGGSGANVLTF; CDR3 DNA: TGTGCCAGCACAATGGGGGGATCAGGGGCCAACGTCCTGACTTTC
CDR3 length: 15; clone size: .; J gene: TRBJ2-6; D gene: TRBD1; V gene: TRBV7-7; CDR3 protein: CATRDRGSGANVLTF; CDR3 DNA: TGTGCCACCCGGGACAGGGGCTCTGGGGCCAACGTCCTGACTTTC
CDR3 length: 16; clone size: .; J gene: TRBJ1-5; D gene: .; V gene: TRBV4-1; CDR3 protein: CASSQVGGSGNQPQHF; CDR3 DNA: TGCGCCAGCAGCCAAGTAGGGGGTAGTGGCAATCAGCCCCAGCATTTT
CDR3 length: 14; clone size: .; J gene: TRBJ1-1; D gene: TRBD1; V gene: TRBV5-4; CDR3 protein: CASSGEGQAREAFF; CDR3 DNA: TGTGCCAGCAGCGGAGAGGGACAGGCGAGGGAAGCTTTCTTT
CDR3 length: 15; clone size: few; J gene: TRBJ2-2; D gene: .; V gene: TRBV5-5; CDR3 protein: CASTPRVRGTGELFF; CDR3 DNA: TGTGCCAGCACCCCACGGGTTAGGGGCACCGGGGAGCTGTTTTTT
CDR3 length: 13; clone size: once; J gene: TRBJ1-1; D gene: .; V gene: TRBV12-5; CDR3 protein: CASGYDRNTEAFF; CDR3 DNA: TGTGCTAGTGGTTACGACAGGAACACTGAAGCTTTCTTT
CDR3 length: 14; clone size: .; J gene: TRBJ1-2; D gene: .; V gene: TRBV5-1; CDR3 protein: CASSRSAANYGYTF; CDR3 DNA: TGCGCCAGCAGCCGGTCAGCAGCTAACTATGGCTACACCTTC
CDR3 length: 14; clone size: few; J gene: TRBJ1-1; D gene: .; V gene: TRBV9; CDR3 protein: CASSVSPLDGEAFF; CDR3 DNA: TGTGCCAGCAGCGTATCCCCACTCGACGGTGAAGCTTTCTTT
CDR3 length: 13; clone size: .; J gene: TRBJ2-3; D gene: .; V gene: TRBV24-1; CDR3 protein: CATGRSSDDTQYF; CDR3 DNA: TGTGCCACCGGAAGATCCTCGGACGATACGCAGTATTTT
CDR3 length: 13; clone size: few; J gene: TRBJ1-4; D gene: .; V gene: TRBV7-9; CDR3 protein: CASSPPQGQKLFF; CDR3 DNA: TGTGCCAGCAGCCCCCCGCAGGGCCAAAAACTGTTTTTT
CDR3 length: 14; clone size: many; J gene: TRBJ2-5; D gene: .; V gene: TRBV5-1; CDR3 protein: CASSLGRAEETQYF; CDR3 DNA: TGCGCCAGCAGCTTGGGTAGAGCGGAAGAGACCCAGTACTTC
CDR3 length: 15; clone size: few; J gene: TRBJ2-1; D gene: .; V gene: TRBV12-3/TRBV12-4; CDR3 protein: CASSPTGTLHNEQFF; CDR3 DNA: TGTGCCAGCAGCCCAACCGGGACCCTTCACAATGAGCAGTTCTTC
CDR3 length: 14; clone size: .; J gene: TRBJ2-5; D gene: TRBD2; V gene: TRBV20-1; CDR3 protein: CSADRSGGTETQYF; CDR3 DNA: TGCAGTGCTGACCGTAGCGGGGGGACGGAGACCCAGTACTTC
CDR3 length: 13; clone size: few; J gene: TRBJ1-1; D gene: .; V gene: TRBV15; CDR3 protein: CATSSHRASEAFF; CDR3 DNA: TGTGCCACCAGCAGCCACAGGGCTTCTGAAGCTTTCTTT
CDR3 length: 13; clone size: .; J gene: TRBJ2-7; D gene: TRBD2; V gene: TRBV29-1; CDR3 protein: CSVEGDYLSEQYF; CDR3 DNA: TGCAGCGTTGAGGGGGACTACCTCTCCGAGCAGTACTTC
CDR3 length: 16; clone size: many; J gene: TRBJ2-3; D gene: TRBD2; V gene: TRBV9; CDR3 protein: CASSVGLAVGLDTQYF; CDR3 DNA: TGTGCCAGCAGCGTTGGACTAGCGGTTGGATTGGATACGCAGTATTTT
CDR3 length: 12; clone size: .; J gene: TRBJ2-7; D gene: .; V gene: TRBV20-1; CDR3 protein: CSAPRGNDEQYF; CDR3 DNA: TGCAGTGCCCCCAGAGGTAACGACGAGCAGTACTTC
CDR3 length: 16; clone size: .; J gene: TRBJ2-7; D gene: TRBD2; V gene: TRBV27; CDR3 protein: CASSSGASGNVYEQYF; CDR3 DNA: TGTGCCAGCAGTTCGGGGGCTAGCGGGAACGTCTACGAGCAGTACTTC
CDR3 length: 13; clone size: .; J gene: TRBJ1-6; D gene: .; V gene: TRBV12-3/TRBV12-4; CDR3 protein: CASSRASGSPPHF; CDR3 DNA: TGTGCCAGCAGCCGGGCGTCGGGTTCACCCCCCCACTTT
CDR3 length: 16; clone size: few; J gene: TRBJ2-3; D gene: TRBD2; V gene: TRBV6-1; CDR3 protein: CASGRLAGASTDTQYF; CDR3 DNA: TGTGCCAGCGGTAGGCTAGCGGGGGCGAGCACAGATACGCAGTATTTT
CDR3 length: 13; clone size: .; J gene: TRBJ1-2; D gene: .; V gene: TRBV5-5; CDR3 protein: CASSASGGYGYTF; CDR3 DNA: TGTGCCAGCAGCGCCTCTGGTGGCTATGGCTACACCTTC
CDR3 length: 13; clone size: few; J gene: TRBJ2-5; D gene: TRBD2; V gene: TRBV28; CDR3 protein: CASRATSRQTQYF; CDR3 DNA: TGTGCCAGCAGAGCGACTAGCCGGCAGACCCAGTACTTC
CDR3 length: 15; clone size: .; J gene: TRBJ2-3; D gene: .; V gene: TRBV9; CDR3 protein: CASTDSPRSTDTQYF; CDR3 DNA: TGTGCCAGCACCGACAGCCCTCGGAGCACAGATACGCAGTATTTT
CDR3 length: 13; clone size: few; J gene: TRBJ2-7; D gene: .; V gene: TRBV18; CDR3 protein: CASSPRGAGEQYF; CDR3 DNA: TGTGCCAGCTCACCAAGGGGGGCAGGGGAGCAGTACTTC
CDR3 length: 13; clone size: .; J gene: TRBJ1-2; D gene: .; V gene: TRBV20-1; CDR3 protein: CSASAAVDYGYTF; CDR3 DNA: TGCAGTGCAAGTGCGGCGGTCGACTATGGCTACACCTTC
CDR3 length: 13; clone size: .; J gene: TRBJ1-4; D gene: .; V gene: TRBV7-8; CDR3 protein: CASGGPTNEKLFF; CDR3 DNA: TGTGCCAGCGGGGGACCAACTAATGAAAAACTGTTTTTT
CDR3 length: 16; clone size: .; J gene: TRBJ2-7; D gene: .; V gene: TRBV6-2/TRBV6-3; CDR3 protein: CASSYSRRDNSYEQYF; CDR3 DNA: TGTGCCAGCAGTTACTCCAGACGGGACAACAGCTACGAGCAGTACTTC
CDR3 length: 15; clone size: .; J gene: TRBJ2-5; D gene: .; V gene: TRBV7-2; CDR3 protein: CASSTGTLLWETQYF; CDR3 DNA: TGTGCCAGCAGCACCGGGACTCTCCTTTGGGAGACCCAGTACTTC
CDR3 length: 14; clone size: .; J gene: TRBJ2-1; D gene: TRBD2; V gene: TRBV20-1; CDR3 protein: CSARVETSGPYQFF; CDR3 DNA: TGCAGTGCTAGAGTTGAGACTAGCGGCCCTTACCAGTTCTTC
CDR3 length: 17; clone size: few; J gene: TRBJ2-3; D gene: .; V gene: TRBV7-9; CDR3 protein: CASSARTGLKETDTQYF; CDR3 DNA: TGTGCCAGCAGCGCCCGAACGGGGCTGAAGGAAACAGATACGCAGTATTTT
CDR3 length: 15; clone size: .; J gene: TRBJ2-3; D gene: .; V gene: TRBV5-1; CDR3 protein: CASSFASGRGDTQYF; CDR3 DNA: TGCGCCAGCAGCTTTGCAAGTGGCAGGGGAGATACGCAGTATTTT
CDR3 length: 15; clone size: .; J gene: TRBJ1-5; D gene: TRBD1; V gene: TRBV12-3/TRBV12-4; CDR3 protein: CASSLSDRFNQPQHF; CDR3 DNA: TGTGCCAGCAGTTTATCGGACAGGTTCAATCAGCCCCAGCATTTT
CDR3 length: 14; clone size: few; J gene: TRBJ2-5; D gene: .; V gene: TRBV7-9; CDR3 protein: CASSPLGVIETQYF; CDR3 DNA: TGTGCCAGCAGCCCGCTGGGGGTGATAGAGACCCAGTACTTC
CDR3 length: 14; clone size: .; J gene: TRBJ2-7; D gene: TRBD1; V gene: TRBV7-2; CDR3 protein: CASSADRGPYEQYF; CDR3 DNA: TGTGCCAGCAGCGCCGACAGGGGGCCCTACGAGCAGTACTTC
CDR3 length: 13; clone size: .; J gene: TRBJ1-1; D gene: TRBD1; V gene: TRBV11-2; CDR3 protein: CASSLRQGAQAFF; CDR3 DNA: TGTGCCAGCAGCTTAAGACAGGGGGCACAAGCTTTCTTT
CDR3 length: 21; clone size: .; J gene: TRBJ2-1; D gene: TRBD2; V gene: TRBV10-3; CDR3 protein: CAISESLAGVSSISSYNEQFF; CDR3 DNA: TGTGCCATCAGTGAAAGTCTAGCGGGAGTTTCTTCCATAAGCTCCTACAATGAGCAGTTCTTC
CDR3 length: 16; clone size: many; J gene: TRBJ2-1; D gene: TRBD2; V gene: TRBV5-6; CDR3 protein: CASSLEASGLYNEQFF; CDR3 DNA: TGTGCCAGCAGCTTGGAGGCTAGCGGATTGTACAATGAGCAGTTCTTC
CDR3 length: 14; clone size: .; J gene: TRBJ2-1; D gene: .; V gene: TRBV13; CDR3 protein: CASSIRSGDNEQFF; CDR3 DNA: TGTGCCAGCAGCATCCGATCCGGGGACAATGAGCAGTTCTTC
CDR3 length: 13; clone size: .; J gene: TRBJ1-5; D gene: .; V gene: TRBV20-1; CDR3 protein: CSASTGGNQPQHF; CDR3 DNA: TGCAGTGCTAGCACTGGGGGGAATCAGCCCCAGCATTTT
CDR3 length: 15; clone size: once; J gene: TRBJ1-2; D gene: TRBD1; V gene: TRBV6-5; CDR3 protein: CASSLQGGSVYSYTF; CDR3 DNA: TGTGCCAGCAGTTTACAGGGGGGCAGTGTCTATAGCTACACCTTC
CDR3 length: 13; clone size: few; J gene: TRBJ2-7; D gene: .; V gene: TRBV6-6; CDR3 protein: CASRHDSFYEQYF; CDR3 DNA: TGTGCCAGCAGACATGACAGTTTCTACGAGCAGTACTTC
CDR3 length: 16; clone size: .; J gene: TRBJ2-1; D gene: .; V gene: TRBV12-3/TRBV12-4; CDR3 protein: CASSLVVLGIYNEQFF; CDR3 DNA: TGTGCCAGCAGTTTAGTCGTTCTCGGAATCTACAATGAGCAGTTCTTC
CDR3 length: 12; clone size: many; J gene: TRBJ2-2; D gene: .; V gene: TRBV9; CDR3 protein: CASSVGTGELFF; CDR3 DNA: TGTGCCAGCAGTGTGGGGACCGGGGAGCTGTTTTTT
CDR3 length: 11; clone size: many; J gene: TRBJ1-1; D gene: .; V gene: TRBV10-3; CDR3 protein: CAISGGSEAFF; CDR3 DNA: TGTGCCATCAGTGGTGGCAGTGAAGCTTTCTTT
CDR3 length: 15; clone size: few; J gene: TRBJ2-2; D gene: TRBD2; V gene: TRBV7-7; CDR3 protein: CASSKSGGGAGELFF; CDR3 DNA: TGTGCTAGCAGCAAAAGCGGGGGCGGCGCCGGGGAGCTGTTTTTT